This note documents a single TCR beta chain sequence. Trimming took 5 bases from V and 6 from J, leaving 14 bases between them. The CDR3 consists of 13 residues. The germline gives CDR1 SGHNT, CDR2 YYREEE (reference sequence). These data are taken from a study of T cell changes during pregnancy in multiple sclerosis. Sequenced by immunoSEQ multiplex PCR; TCRdb stores in-frame clones only, minus some. This sample has approximately 70,000 clones, with approximately 90% found just once. The genes are TRBV5-4 and TRBJ1-2, with D possibly matching TRBD1 (5 bases). Sequences were derived from CD4+ T cells from peripheral blood mononuclear cells, sampled before pregnancy. This clonotype was obtained from a female donor with multiple sclerosis, enrolled in a pregnancy study. For the CDR3, the DNA is TGTGCCAGCAGAGACCCGGGGGGTGATGGCTACACCTTC. This encodes CASRDPGGDGYTF.